The 18 T cell receptor beta chains below come from one sample, sequenced in a study of metastatic and nonmetastatic thyroid tumors. TCRdb ran MiXCR on the PCR reads. The table lists some 15,000 clones, around 13% of them singletons. Every patient underwent thyroid surgery untreated. Sequenced material: tumor tissue. These receptors were taken from a female donor with papillary thyroid cancer or a benign thyroid nodule (not recorded which). Some clones in this sample may be carry-over from other donors' samples.

This clone is classed as medium-sized (0.01 to 0.1%). V usage is TRBV9 and J usage is TRBJ2-1, with 10 bases that match TRBD2. This CDR3 has 16 residues. Germline-derived CDR1 and CDR2 are SGDLS and YYNGEE. J was trimmed by 4 bases and V by 0 bases; bases with no gene match: 4. The CDR3 is CASSVAGTSAYNEQFF. CDR3 sequence (DNA): TGTGCCAGCAGCGTAGCCGGGACTAGCGCTTACAATGAGCAGTTCTTC.

Comment on this clone: A read error may explain this, as a much larger clone is one base away. This same CDR3 is encoded by further DNA sequences in the sample. The chain employs TRBV27 and TRBJ2-1, with D unclear. The germline V gene encodes CDR1 MNHEY and CDR2 SMNVEV (reference sequence). The CDR3 covers 13 residues. V lost 6 bases and J 3 bases, leaving 9 bases between the germline ends. Written as DNA, the CDR3 is TGTGCCAGCAGCTTACACAACTACAATGAGCAGTTCTTC. Amino acids: CASSLHNYNEQFF.

The chain links TRBV4-2 to TRBJ2-2; TRBD2 agrees at 8 bases. The CDR3 sequence is 20 residues long. V lost 1 base, J lost 10 bases, and 23 bases stayed unmatched. Germline lookup yields CDR1 LGHNA and CDR2 YNFKEQ. The CDR3 DNA reads as TGTGCCAGCAGCCAAGTTGGAGGTGGTAGCGGGGAGGGGGGTATCGAGGAGCTGTTTTTT. This codes for CASSQVGGGSGEGGIEELFF.

This clone was seen ten or more times. V is TRBV28 and J is TRBJ2-5, with D maybe TRBD1 (5 bases). The CDR3 contains 12 residues. V was clipped by 11 bases and J by 5 bases, with 15 bases between them. Germline V gene lookup returns CDR1 MDHEN and CDR2 SYDVKM. DNA of the CDR3: TGTGCCGTCAGAGGCAGACAGGAGACCCAGTACTTC. It translates to CAVRGRQETQYF. The full variable domain, with the rest looked up from reference TRBV28 and TRBJ2-5, is DVKVTQSSRYLVKRTGEKVFLECVQDMDHENMFWYRQDPGLGLRLIYFSYDVKMKEKGDIPEGYSVSREKKERFSLILESASTNQTSMYLCAVRGRQETQYFGPGTRLLVL.

In its sample, this clone was seen many times. The chain uses TRBV6-1 and TRBJ1-2; D not resolved. Germline values: CDR1 MNHNS, CDR2 SASEGT. CDR3 length equals 13 residues. V dropped 0 bases and J dropped 5 bases, with 7 bases sitting between them. The CDR3 bases are TGTGCCAGCAGTGAAGCGTCAGATTATGGCTACACCTTC. As protein: CASSEASDYGYTF.

By sample share, this clone is medium-sized. J is TRBJ1-6 and V is TRBV7-9; D remains ambiguous. There are 12 residues in the CDR3. Germline V gene lookup returns CDR1 SEHNR and CDR2 FQNEAQ (reference sequence). The germline V and J ends were trimmed by 3 bases and 8 bases, with 5 bases remaining between them. CDR3 nucleotide sequence: TGTGCCAGCAGCTTCCTTGATTCACCCCTCCACTTT. As protein: CASSFLDSPLHF.

The table lists this clone with many counts. In DNA, the CDR3 is TGCGCCAGCAGACACAGGGGGCAAGAGACCCAGTACTTC. It specifies CASRHRGQETQYF. The chain joins TRBV5-1 to TRBJ2-5, with 8 nucleotides matching TRBD1. The V gene end was trimmed by 5 bases and the J gene end by 2 bases; junction bases not matched to a gene: 2. In germline, CDR1 is SGHRS, CDR2 YFSETQ. There are 13 residues in the CDR3.

This clone was seen at least ten times. This rearrangement joins TRBV20-1 to TRBJ2-5; TRBD2 matches at 7 bases. The germline V gene has CDR1 DFQATT and CDR2 SNEGSKA (reference sequence). J was trimmed by 4 bases and V by 3 bases; bases with no gene match: 8. The CDR3 totals 14 residues. The chain's CDR3 is CSASGQGGVETQYF. As DNA, the CDR3 is TGCAGTGCTAGCGGGCAGGGAGGGGTAGAGACCCAGTACTTC.

This clone occurred many times. Since a much larger clone is just one base distant, this may be a read error. In the same sample, other DNA sequences code for this CDR3. This chain links TRBV4-3 with TRBJ1-1, with D perhaps matching TRBD1 (5 bases). CDR3 size: 13 residues. V gave up 3 bases and J gave up 5 bases, with 10 bases separating them. CDR1 LGHNA and CDR2 YSLEER come from the germline V gene. The CDR3 is CASSHGTRTEAFF. Here the CDR3 DNA reads TGCGCCAGCAGCCACGGGACGAGGACTGAAGCTTTCTTT.

At least ten counts were recorded for this clone. This sequence joins TRBV11-3 and TRBJ2-3, with 9 bases aligning to TRBD2. Trimming cost V 5 bases and J 4 bases; bases outside gene matches: 7. Germline CDR1 reads SGHNT; CDR2 reads YENEEA. The length of the CDR3 is 15 residues. CDR3 residues: CASSGGGAGADTQYF. The CDR3 nucleotides are TGTGCCAGCAGCGGCGGGGGGGCCGGGGCAGATACGCAGTATTTT.

This clone appeared many times. This chain links TRBV5-5 with TRBJ2-3, with 7 positions matching TRBD1. CDR1 and CDR2 (germline): SGHKS, YYEKEE (reference sequence). Losses at the gene ends were 4 bases for V and 2 bases for J; bases not matched to a gene: 7. CDR3 length: 15 amino acids. CDR3 bases: TGTGCCAGCAGCGGCCAAGGGGGCCCCACAGATACGCAGTATTTT. Its translation: CASSGQGGPTDTQYF.

This clone was found many times. J is TRBJ2-1 and V is TRBV7-2; 8 bases match TRBD2. CDR1 and CDR2 (germline): SGHTA, FQGNSA. This CDR3 contains 17 residues. V shed 1 base, J shed 0 bases, and the junction held 5 bases outside the gene matches. Written as DNA, the CDR3 is TGTGCCAGCAGCTTAGTACGGCGGGGGGTCTCCTACAATGAGCAGTTCTTC. Translating gives CASSLVRRGVSYNEQFF.

This clone was seen more than once but under ten times. V and J are TRBV7-9 and TRBJ2-7, with D unclear. The CDR3 extends over 13 amino acids. V shed 2 bases and J shed 7 bases, with 12 bases lying between them. The germline gives CDR1 SEHNR, CDR2 FQNEAQ (reference sequence). This CDR3 is CASSLPDVGEQYF. In DNA form, the CDR3 reads TGTGCCAGCAGCTTACCGGACGTGGGGGAGCAGTACTTC.

About this clone: A much larger clone differs by one base, so this may be a read error. V gene TRBV20-1 combines with J gene TRBJ1-1, with D perhaps matching TRBD1 (5 bases). Germline V gene lookup returns CDR1 DFQATT and CDR2 SNEGSKA (reference sequence). This CDR3 has 13 residues. CDR3 protein: CSAREGGFAEAYF. The CDR3, as DNA: TGCAGTGCTAGAGAGGGGGGTTTCGCTGAAGCTTACTTT.

The sample holds many counts of this clone. The chain carries TRBV15 and TRBJ2-1; D remains unclear. The CDR3 spans 13 residues. Trimming shortened V by 0 bases and J by 12 bases, and 12 bases separated the two germline ends. Germline CDR1 LNHNV, CDR2 YYDKDF (reference sequence). CDR3 nucleotide sequence: TGTGCCACCAGCAGAGATCCCACTGTCACGCAGTTCTTC. Translating gives CATSRDPTVTQFF.

This clone was detected ten times or more. The chain uses TRBV29-1 and TRBJ2-6, with D unresolved. The CDR3 sequence is 12 residues long. V was pared by 7 bases and J by 0 bases, with 4 bases between. The V gene's germline CDR1 is SQVTM and CDR2 ANQGSEA. The CDR3 DNA is TGCAGCGCTCACTCTGGGGCCAACGTCCTGACTTTC. Protein sequence: CSAHSGANVLTF. The full variable domain, completed using reference TRBV29-1 and TRBJ2-6, is SAVISQKPSRDICQRGTSLTIQCQVDSQVTMMFWYRQQPGQSLTLIATANQGSEATYESGFVIDKFPISRPNLTFSTLTVSNMSPEDSSIYLCSAHSGANVLTFGAGSRLTVL.

In its sample, this clone was seen many times. V usage is TRBV5-6 and J usage is TRBJ2-7; 7 bases align to TRBD1. Germline CDR1 reads SGHDT; CDR2 reads YYEEEE. The V gene end was trimmed by 4 bases and the J gene end by 3 bases; junction bases not matched to a gene: 7. The length of the CDR3 is 14 residues. Written as DNA, the CDR3 is TGTGCCAGCAGCCCCGTTGGGACAGACTACGAGCAGTACTTC. This translates into CASSPVGTDYEQYF.

This clone was seen at least ten times. This same CDR3 is encoded by further DNA sequences in the sample. V and J are TRBV7-9 and TRBJ1-2; the D is unclear. This CDR3 region has 14 residues. The germline V and J ends were trimmed by 4 bases and 8 bases, with 17 bases remaining between them. Germline V gene sequence: CDR1 SEHNR, CDR2 FQNEAQ (reference sequence). CDR3 residues: CASSSHLTRSGYTF. The DNA for the CDR3 is TGTGCCAGCAGCTCGCACTTGACGCGCTCGGGCTACACCTTC.